The 14 T cell receptor beta chains given below trace back to one sample, sequenced in a study of blood T cell repertoires in COVID-19 (dated by TCRdb to 2020 to 2021). Library preparation employed the immunoSEQ multiplex PCR assay. TCRdb took over this immuneACCESS table, retaining in-frame rearrangements with V and J assigned. Such tables are incomplete; in checked studies, under half of the missing clones stem from an unresolved V gene, and the remainder is unexplained. Present in this sample are 98,000 or so clones, roughly four fifths of which were seen just once. The ten largest make up just over 4% of the sample. Sequencing used peripheral blood. Every receptor here comes from a woman in her 70s with acute or convalescent COVID-19.

The V and J genes are TRBV10-3 and TRBJ2-3; weak D call: TRBD1 (8 bases). V was shortened by 11 bases and J by 2 bases, with 17 bases between the two germline ends. This CDR3 comprises 14 residues. Per the germline V gene, CDR1 is ENHRY and CDR2 is SYGVKD. This CDR3 is CAVGGTGYTDTQYF. For the CDR3, the DNA is TGTGCCGTGGGGGGGACAGGTTACACAGATACGCAGTATTTT.

The rearrangement uses TRBV29-1 and TRBJ1-5; 9 nucleotides line up with TRBD1. Germline assignment: CDR1 SQVTM and CDR2 ANQGSEA. This CDR3 is 13 amino acids long. With V trimmed by 4 bases and J by 4 bases, 2 bases remained unmatched. CDR3 bases: TGCAGCGTTGGGACAGGGGATAATCAGCCCCAGCATTTT. It is translated as CSVGTGDNQPQHF. Using reference TRBV29-1 and TRBJ1-5 for the parts outside the CDR3, the full variable domain is SAVISQKPSRDICQRGTSLTIQCQVDSQVTMMFWYRQQPGQSLTLIATANQGSEATYESGFVIDKFPISRPNLTFSTLTVSNMSPEDSSIYLCSVGTGDNQPQHFGDGTRLSIL.

J is TRBJ1-5 and V is TRBV11-3; D ambiguous. Germline-derived CDR1 and CDR2 are SGHNT and YENEEA. The CDR3 is made up of 14 amino acids. The V gene lost 5 bases and the J gene lost 7 bases, with 15 bases spanning the gap. This chain's CDR3 is CASSQASRRQPQHF. The CDR3 region has the DNA TGTGCCAGCAGCCAGGCCAGCCGAAGGCAGCCCCAGCATTTT.

The chain couples TRBV28 to TRBJ2-2; perhaps TRBD1 as D (7 bases). Looked up from germline, CDR1 is MDHEN and CDR2 is SYDVKM. The CDR3 consists of 15 residues. Trimming took off 6 bases at V and 2 bases at J, with 13 bases between the two ends. CDR3 DNA sequence: TGTGCCAGCAGACCAGGGGGGAGTAACACCGGGGAGCTGTTTTTT. Amino acid sequence: CASRPGGSNTGELFF.

The rearrangement links TRBV28 to TRBJ2-7, with D possibly matching TRBD1 (5 bases). This CDR3 has 15 residues. Germline V lookup: CDR1 MDHEN, CDR2 SYDVKM. Trimming cost V 2 bases and J 4 bases, with 15 bases left between them. The CDR3 here is CASSLGQGIRYEQYF. The CDR3, as DNA: TGTGCCAGCAGTTTAGGGCAGGGAATTAGGTACGAGCAGTACTTC.

A single count supports this clone. This chain uses TRBV7-3 with TRBJ1-1; D remains unclear. The CDR3 is 16 amino acids. The V end was cut by 5 bases, the J end by 4 bases, with 20 bases between. Germline V lookup: CDR1 SGHTA, CDR2 FQGTGA. The CDR3 DNA reads TGTGCCAGCAGCCCACATGGGAACTGGGAGAGCACTGAAGCTTTCTTT. Translated: CASSPHGNWESTEAFF.

The chain recombines TRBV19 with TRBJ1-4; unclear D gene. The V gene lost 7 bases and the J gene lost 7 bases, with 7 bases spanning the gap. The germline CDR1 and CDR2 sequences are LNHDA and SQIVND (reference sequence). There are 11 residues in the CDR3. CDR3 in amino acids: CASMGSEKLFF. In DNA, the CDR3 is TGTGCCAGTATGGGCAGTGAAAAACTGTTTTTT.

The chain employs TRBV6-2 or TRBV6-3 and TRBJ1-2, with D perhaps TRBD1 (5 bases). The CDR3 loop spans 15 amino acids. V shed 0 bases and J shed 7 bases, with 15 bases lying between them. Per germline, CDR1 MNHEY and CDR2 SVGEGT. Written as DNA, the CDR3 is TGTGCCAGCAGTTACTCGAGTGCAGGGCGCGGTGGCTACACCTTC. This translates into CASSYSSAGRGGYTF.

CDR3 protein: CASSLTGNTEAFF. The CDR3 DNA reads as TGTGCCAGCAGCCTCACGGGAAACACTGAAGCTTTCTTT. The V call is TRBV11-3, the J call TRBJ1-1, with D unclear. Germline-derived CDR1 and CDR2 are SGHNT and YENEEA. Trimming left V 5 bases short and J 2 bases short, with 9 bases between. This CDR3 comprises 13 residues.

The chain is built from TRBV15 and TRBJ2-1; D may be TRBD2 (5 bases). CDR1 and CDR2 (germline): LNHNV, YYDKDF (reference sequence). The V gene lost 0 bases and the J gene lost 6 bases, with 6 bases spanning the gap. The CDR3 has 13 residues. The CDR3 DNA reads TGTGCCACCAGCAGAGATGAGGGCAATGAGCAGTTCTTC. This encodes CATSRDEGNEQFF.

The chain couples TRBV24-1 to TRBJ1-2; TRBD1 aligns across 7 bases. The germline V gene encodes CDR1 KGHDR and CDR2 SFDVKD. The V and J ends lost 4 bases and 6 bases, in that order; junction bases with no gene match: 10. The CDR3 totals 15 residues. CDR3 nucleotide sequence: TGTGCCACCAGTGAGGGAGCCGGGACAGCACATGGCTACACCTTC. This translates into CATSEGAGTAHGYTF.

This sequence joins TRBV19 and TRBJ1-5; TRBD1 matches at 7 bases. The V gene end was trimmed by 3 bases and the J gene end by 6 bases; junction bases not matched to a gene: 8. CDR3 length equals 15 residues. Germline V gene sequence: CDR1 LNHDA, CDR2 SQIVND (reference sequence). CDR3 sequence: CASSILEGAGQPQHF. The DNA for the CDR3 is TGTGCCAGTAGTATCTTGGAGGGGGCAGGTCAGCCCCAGCATTTT. Combining the CDR3 with reference TRBV19 and TRBJ1-5 gives the whole variable domain DGGITQSPKYLFRKEGQNVTLSCEQNLNHDAMYWYRQDPGQGLRLIYYSQIVNDFQKGDIAEGYSVSREKKESFPLTVTSAQKNPTAFYLCASSILEGAGQPQHFGDGTRLSIL.

The chain recombines TRBV9 with TRBJ1-2, with TRBD1 identical over 10 bases. This CDR3 spans 15 amino acids. The trim removed 3 bases at V and 7 bases at J, leaving 9 bases unmatched. Germline CDR1 and CDR2: SGDLS and YYNGEE. CDR3 region: CASSADPGQGPGYTF. As DNA, the CDR3 is TGTGCCAGCAGCGCCGACCCGGGACAGGGGCCTGGCTACACCTTC.

The chain is built from TRBV11-3 and TRBJ2-3; D call uncertain. The germline V and J ends were trimmed by 1 base and 4 bases, with 6 bases remaining between them. CDR1 is SGHNT and CDR2 is YENEEA in the germline V gene. This CDR3 spans 13 amino acids. The CDR3 protein is CASSLGPPDTQYF. The CDR3 DNA follows: TGTGCCAGCAGCTTAGGGCCCCCAGATACGCAGTATTTT.